This TCR beta chain was recovered during a study of beta chain features in type 1 diabetes. Via CD45RO/CCR7/CD25/CD127/CD95/CD27, cells of the CD4+ naive, central memory, regulatory and stem cell-like memory subsets were sorted. What was sequenced were expressed TCRB transcripts, since all of the isolated RNA had been reverse transcribed. Sequenced by immunoSEQ multiplex PCR; TCRdb stores in-frame clones only, minus some. This sample has under 55,000 clones, with roughly two fifths found just once. The CDR3 runs 15 residues. Germline lookup yields CDR1 MDHEN and CDR2 SYDVKM. Trimming left V 6 bases short and J 0 bases short, with 12 bases between. General study results and limits: Type 1 diabetes patients showed fewer insertions and more deletions at VDJ junctions. Patients with Type 1 diabetes showed moderately but significantly shorter TCRB CDR3s in all four CD4+ subsets. Across patients, naive, central memory and Treg TCRB repertoires exhibited apparently greater similarity than was observed across healthy donors.

As concerns this clone: As yet, its antigen is unknown.

The sample taken for sequencing was Tregs from blood. This sequence originates from a man between 25 and 39 years old with type 1 diabetes. This chain links TRBV28 with TRBJ2-4; weak D call: TRBD1 (5 bases). The CDR3 is CASSSLGVAKNIQYF. The CDR3 nucleotides read TGTGCCAGCAGCTCTTTAGGGGTAGCCAAAAACATTCAGTACTTC.